The 19 T cell receptor beta chains below come from one sample, sequenced in a study of blood T cell repertoires in COVID-19. TCRdb's table, derived via immunoSEQ multiplex PCR, lists solely in-frame clones and lacks some. The sample has approximately 90,000 clones, around 86% seen once. Material: peripheral blood. All receptors come from a woman over 75 with acute or convalescent COVID-19.

V gene TRBV4-3 combines with J gene TRBJ2-1, with 10 bases identical to TRBD2. This CDR3 has 18 amino acids. After removal of 0 bases from V and 9 bases from J, the junction contained 14 bases not matched to a gene. The germline gives CDR1 LGHNA, CDR2 YSLEER. CDR3 sequence (DNA): TGCGCCAGCAGCCAAGATGGGGTAGCGGGGGGCTATTCGAGTGAGCAGTTCTTC. Its protein product is CASSQDGVAGGYSSEQFF.

This clone was observed once. The chain joins TRBV4-1 to TRBJ1-2; D remains ambiguous. CDR1 is MGHRA, CDR2 YSYEKL, per germline. V was shortened by 0 bases and J by 2 bases, with 7 bases between the two germline ends. The CDR3 has 14 amino acids. This CDR3 reads CASSQDPRNYGYTF. In nucleotides, the CDR3 is TGCGCCAGCAGCCAAGATCCCAGGAACTATGGCTACACCTTC.

V gene TRBV7-9 combines with J gene TRBJ1-2; D perhaps matches TRBD1 (6 bases). The CDR3 is made up of 13 amino acids. From germline, CDR1 is SEHNR and CDR2 FQNEAQ (reference sequence). Deletions cut 7 bases from V and 2 bases from J, with 11 bases between. The CDR3 DNA follows: TGTGCCAGCACTCCGGGACACAACTATGGCTACACCTTC. Protein product: CASTPGHNYGYTF.

This chain links TRBV20-1 with TRBJ1-3; D ambiguous. CDR3 size: 11 residues. Germline CDR1 is DFQATT and CDR2 is SNEGSKA (reference sequence). The V end was cut by 7 bases, the J end by 4 bases, with 8 bases between. CDR3 nucleotides: TGCAGTGTCAGTTGGGGAAACACCATATATTTT. It specifies CSVSWGNTIYF.

This chain's CDR3 is CASSWGLADPTGELFF. The CDR3 DNA sequence: TGTGCCAGCAGCTGGGGACTAGCGGACCCCACCGGGGAGCTGTTTTTT. The J gene is TRBJ2-2, the V gene TRBV5-4, with TRBD2 identical over 11 bases. Germline loops: CDR1 SGHNT, CDR2 YYREEE (reference sequence). CDR3 length equals 16 residues. The V gene end was trimmed by 3 bases and the J gene end by 4 bases; junction bases not matched to a gene: 5.

V and J are TRBV11-2 and TRBJ1-3; D might be TRBD1 (6 bases). The germline V gene has CDR1 SGHAT and CDR2 FQNNGV. The CDR3 runs 14 residues. V was clipped by 1 base and J by 4 bases, with 8 bases between them. The CDR3 here is CASSLAGVGNTIYF. As DNA, the CDR3 is TGTGCCAGCAGCTTAGCAGGGGTCGGAAACACCATATATTTT.

This chain connects TRBV5-6 to TRBJ1-4; no reliable D call. The V and J ends lost 2 bases and 5 bases respectively, with 10 bases between them. This CDR3 is built from 14 residues. Germline values: CDR1 SGHDT, CDR2 YYEEEE. The DNA of the CDR3 is TGTGCCAGCAGCTTTCGGGTCCTCAATGAAAAACTGTTTTTT. Translation gives CASSFRVLNEKLFF.

The chain has TRBV5-5 and TRBJ2-7; TRBD1 might be the D (6 bases). Germline loops: CDR1 SGHKS, CDR2 YYEKEE (reference sequence). V was pared by 1 base and J by 6 bases, with 8 bases between. The length of the CDR3 is 12 residues. The CDR3 DNA follows: TGTGCCAGCAGCTTGACAGGGTTCGAGCAGTACTTC. Translation: CASSLTGFEQYF.

The rearrangement joins TRBV21-1 to TRBJ2-1; TRBD2 was called by the table and not checked on the DNA. TRBV21-1 is a pseudogene locus. The CDR3 runs 17 residues. In nucleotides, the CDR3 is TGTGCCAGCAGCACTCCGGGACTAGCGCTGTCCTACAATGAGCAGTTCTTC. The encoded protein is CASSTPGLALSYNEQFF.

This clone was detected only a few times. The chain recombines TRBV20-1 with TRBJ1-1; TRBD1 matches 7 bases. The V gene end was trimmed by 3 bases and the J gene end by 3 bases; junction bases not matched to a gene: 10. CDR1 and CDR2 (germline): DFQATT, SNEGSKA (reference sequence). The CDR3 has 15 residues. CDR3 loop: CSASGPGGWDTEAFF. The CDR3 bases are TGCAGTGCTAGTGGCCCAGGGGGATGGGACACTGAAGCTTTCTTT.

With respect to this clone: Other nucleotide sequences in the sample specify the same CDR3. The J gene is TRBJ1-1, the V gene TRBV6-5; TRBD1 might be the D (5 bases). The V end was cut by 7 bases, the J end by 2 bases, with 14 bases between. Germline CDR1 and CDR2: MNHEY and SVGAGI. The CDR3 consists of 14 residues. CDR3 coding DNA: TGTGCCAGCACCCCCCCCCAGGGAAACACTGAAGCTTTCTTT. It encodes CASTPPQGNTEAFF.

This rearrangement joins TRBV5-1 to TRBJ1-2; 8 positions agree with TRBD1. CDR3 length: 14 amino acids. Germline V gene data show CDR1 as SGHRS and CDR2 as YFSETQ. Germline trimming cut 4 bases from V and 6 bases from J; bases unmatched to any gene: 8. The DNA of the CDR3 is TGCGCCAGCAGCGTCGGTGACAGGGGTAATGGCTACACCTTC. Protein product: CASSVGDRGNGYTF. Looking up the rest from reference TRBV5-1 and TRBJ1-2 gives the full variable domain: KAGVTQTPRYLIKTRGQQVTLSCSPISGHRSVSWYQQTPGQGLQFLFEYFSETQRNKGNFPGRFSGRQFSNSRSEMNVSTLELGDSALYLCASSVGDRGNGYTFGSGTRLTVV.

This clone was observed a few times. V gene TRBV2 combines with J gene TRBJ1-4, with D unresolved. CDR3 length: 13 amino acids. Trimming took 6 bases from V and 2 from J, leaving 7 bases between them. Per the germline V gene, CDR1 is SNHLY and CDR2 is FYNNEI. The CDR3 region has the DNA TGTGCCAGCAGCCCGGGGACTAATGAAAAACTGTTTTTT. Translating gives CASSPGTNEKLFF.

This chain joins TRBV6-5 and TRBJ2-7; TRBD1 aligns across 8 bases. This CDR3 comprises 14 residues. Germline V gives CDR1 MNHEY, CDR2 SVGAGI. Trimming removed 6 bases from V and 1 base from J; junction bases left unmatched: 5. The CDR3 region is CASSDRDRSYEQYF. The CDR3 nucleotides are TGTGCCAGCAGCGACCGGGACAGGTCCTACGAGCAGTACTTC.

The chain combines TRBV7-3 with TRBJ2-7, with 9 positions matching TRBD2. The J call is doubtful: the DNA matches TRBJ2-1 better. This CDR3 contains 15 residues. Germline V lookup: CDR1 SGHTA, CDR2 FQGTGA. The CDR3 spells CASSSVAGVYNEQFF. CDR3 nucleotides: TGTGCCAGCAGCTCCGTAGCGGGGGTATACAATGAGCAGTTCTTC.

J is TRBJ1-1 and V is TRBV30; D is perhaps TRBD1 (5 bases). V was shortened by 4 bases and J by 7 bases, with 13 bases between the two germline ends. The CDR3 covers 12 residues. Germline values: CDR1 GTSNPN, CDR2 SVGIG (reference sequence). CDR3 region: CAWTAGKIEAFF. For the CDR3, the DNA is TGTGCCTGGACGGCAGGGAAGATTGAAGCTTTCTTT. The variable domain in full, completed from reference TRBV30 and TRBJ1-1, reads SQTIHQWPATLVQPVGSPLSLECTVEGTSNPNLYWYRQAAGRGLQLLFYSVGIGQISSEVPQNLSASRPQDRQFILSSKKLLLSDSGFYLCAWTAGKIEAFFGQGTRLTVV.

V gene TRBV9 combines with J gene TRBJ1-4; 9 bases align to TRBD1. J was trimmed by 0 bases and V by 4 bases; bases with no gene match: 10. The CDR3 sequence is 18 residues long. Germline V gene data show CDR1 as SGDLS and CDR2 as YYNGEE. CDR3 amino acids: CASSLRQGGSATNEKLFF. CDR3 nucleotides: TGTGCCAGCAGCCTCCGACAGGGGGGATCGGCAACTAATGAAAAACTGTTTTTT.

V usage is TRBV5-1 and J usage is TRBJ2-5, with D perhaps TRBD2 (5 bases). The germline V gene encodes CDR1 SGHRS and CDR2 YFSETQ. This CDR3 is 14 amino acids long. V lost 4 bases and J lost 6, with 16 bases in between. This chain's CDR3 is CASSPDSEVQTQYF. The CDR3 nucleotides read TGCGCCAGCAGCCCGGACTCGGAGGTACAGACCCAGTACTTC.

The chain employs TRBV27 and TRBJ2-7; maybe TRBD1 (6 bases). This CDR3 has 15 amino acids. Germline loops: CDR1 MNHEY, CDR2 SMNVEV (reference sequence). Trimming stripped 2 bases from V and 2 bases from J, with 13 bases between. CDR3 nucleotide sequence: TGTGCCAGCAGTTTAAGGCGTGGACAGCCCTACGAGCAGTACTTC. As protein: CASSLRRGQPYEQYF.